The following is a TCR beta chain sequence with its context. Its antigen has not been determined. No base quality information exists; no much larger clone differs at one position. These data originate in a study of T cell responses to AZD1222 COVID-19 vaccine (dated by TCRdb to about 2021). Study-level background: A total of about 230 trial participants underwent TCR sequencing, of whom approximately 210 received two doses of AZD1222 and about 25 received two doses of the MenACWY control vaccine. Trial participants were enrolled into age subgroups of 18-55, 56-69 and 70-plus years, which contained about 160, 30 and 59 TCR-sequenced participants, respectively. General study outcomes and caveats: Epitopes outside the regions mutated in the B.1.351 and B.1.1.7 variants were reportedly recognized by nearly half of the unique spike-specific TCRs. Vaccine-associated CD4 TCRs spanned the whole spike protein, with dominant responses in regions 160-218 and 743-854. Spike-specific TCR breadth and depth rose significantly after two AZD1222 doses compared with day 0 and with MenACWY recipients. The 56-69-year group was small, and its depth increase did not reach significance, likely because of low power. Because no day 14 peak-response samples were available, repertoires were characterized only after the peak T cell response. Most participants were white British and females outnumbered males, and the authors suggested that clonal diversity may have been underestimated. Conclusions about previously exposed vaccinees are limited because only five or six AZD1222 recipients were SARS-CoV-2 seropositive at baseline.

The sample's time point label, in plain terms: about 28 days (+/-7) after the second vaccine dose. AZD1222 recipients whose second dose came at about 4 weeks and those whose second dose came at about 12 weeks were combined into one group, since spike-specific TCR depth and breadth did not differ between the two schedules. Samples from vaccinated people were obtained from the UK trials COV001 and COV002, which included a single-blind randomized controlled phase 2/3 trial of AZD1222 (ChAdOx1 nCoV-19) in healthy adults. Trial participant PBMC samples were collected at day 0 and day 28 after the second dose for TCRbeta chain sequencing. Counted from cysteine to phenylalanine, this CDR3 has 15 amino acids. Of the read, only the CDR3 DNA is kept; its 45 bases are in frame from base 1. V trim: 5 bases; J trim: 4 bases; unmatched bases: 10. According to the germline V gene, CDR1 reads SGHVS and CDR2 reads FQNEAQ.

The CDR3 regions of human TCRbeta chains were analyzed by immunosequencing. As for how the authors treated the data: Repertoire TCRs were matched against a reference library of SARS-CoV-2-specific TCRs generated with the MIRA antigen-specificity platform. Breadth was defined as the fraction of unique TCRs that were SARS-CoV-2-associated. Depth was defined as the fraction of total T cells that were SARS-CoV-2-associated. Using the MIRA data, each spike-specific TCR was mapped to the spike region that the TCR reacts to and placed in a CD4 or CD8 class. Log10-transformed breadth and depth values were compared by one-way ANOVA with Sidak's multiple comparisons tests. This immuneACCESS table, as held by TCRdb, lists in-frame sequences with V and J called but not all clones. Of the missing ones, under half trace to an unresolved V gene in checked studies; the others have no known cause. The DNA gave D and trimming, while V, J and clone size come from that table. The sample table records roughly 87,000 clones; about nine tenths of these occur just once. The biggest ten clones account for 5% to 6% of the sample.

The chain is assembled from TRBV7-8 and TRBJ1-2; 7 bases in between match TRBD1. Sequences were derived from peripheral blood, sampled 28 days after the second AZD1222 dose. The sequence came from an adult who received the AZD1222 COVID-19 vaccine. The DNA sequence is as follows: TGTGCCAGCAGCCAAACCACGACAGGGAGCTATGGCTACACCTTC. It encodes CASSQTTTGSYGYTF.